Listed here are 28 T cell receptor beta chains from one sample, sequenced in a study of cytomegalovirus exposure and HLA in healthy donors. TCRdb keeps only in-frame clones here, not all; method: immunoSEQ multiplex PCR. The profile shows under 150,000 clones, 84% of them singletons. Input material: PBMCs. The receptor set was obtained from a woman younger than 45 in good health and CMV-seronegative.

The V and J genes are TRBV2 and TRBJ1-2; TRBD1 matches at 7 bases. The V segment lost 7 bases and the J segment 6 bases; nucleotides outside the gene matches: 8. The CDR3 runs 13 residues. Germline CDR1 reads SNHLY; CDR2 reads FYNNEI. The DNA of the CDR3 is TGTGCCAGCACGAAGGGACAGAATGATGGCTACACCTTC. The encoded protein is CASTKGQNDGYTF.

The V call is TRBV19, the J call TRBJ1-4; possible D gene TRBD1, 6 bases. Trimming cost V 3 bases and J 8 bases, with 16 bases left between them. CDR1 and CDR2 (germline): LNHDA, SQIVND (reference sequence). CDR3 length: 15 residues. The CDR3 DNA reads TGTGCCAGTAGTATCAACAGGGCTCTAGGGGAAAAACTGTTTTTT. It translates to CASSINRALGEKLFF.

The gene calls are TRBV28 and TRBJ2-2, with TRBD1 identical over 8 bases. Trimming removed 4 bases from V and 2 bases from J; junction bases left unmatched: 9. CDR1 MDHEN and CDR2 SYDVKM come from the germline V gene. The CDR3 sequence is 17 residues long. This chain's CDR3 is CASSSLRDRHNTGELFF. The CDR3 DNA follows: TGTGCCAGCAGTTCTCTCCGGGACAGGCACAACACCGGGGAGCTGTTTTTT.

The CDR3 nucleotides are TGCGCCAGCAGCTCTACGACAGTCTATGGCTACACCTTC. Protein sequence: CASSSTTVYGYTF. The chain is built from TRBV5-1 and TRBJ1-2; D may be TRBD1 (5 bases). The CDR3 spans 13 residues. In germline, CDR1 is SGHRS, CDR2 YFSETQ. V dropped 3 bases and J dropped 4 bases, with 10 bases sitting between them.

This clone was recorded once. The gene calls are TRBV5-8 and TRBJ1-1; D gene uncertain. V was cut by 5 bases and J by 1 base, with 6 bases left in between. The CDR3 has 12 amino acids. Per germline, CDR1 SGHTS and CDR2 YDEGEE. The CDR3 loop reads CASSPGNTEAFF. Here the CDR3 DNA reads TGTGCCAGCAGTCCGGGGAACACTGAAGCTTTCTTT.

This clone appeared a few times. The chain links TRBV6-5 to TRBJ1-6; D might be TRBD1 (6 bases). The CDR3 is 13 residues long. Looked up from germline, CDR1 is MNHEY and CDR2 is SVGAGI. The germline V and J ends were trimmed by 6 bases and 9 bases, with 12 bases remaining between them. The CDR3 bases are TGTGCCAGCAGACAGGGTACTAGTTCACCCCTCCACTTT. Translated: CASRQGTSSPLHF.

The chain couples TRBV28 to TRBJ1-4; D might be TRBD1 (6 bases). Trimming took 8 bases from V and 5 from J, leaving 21 bases between them. The CDR3 spans 16 residues. Germline V lookup: CDR1 MDHEN, CDR2 SYDVKM. The CDR3 is CASGRGAALWNEKLFF. In DNA, the CDR3 is TGTGCCAGCGGGAGGGGGGCAGCCCTATGGAATGAAAAACTGTTTTTT.

The rearrangement joins TRBV6-4 to TRBJ1-2; 12 positions agree with TRBD1. CDR3 length: 14 residues. The germline V gene has CDR1 MRHNA and CDR2 SNTAGT. V shed 6 bases and J 9 bases; nucleotides not matched to a gene: 8. This CDR3 reads CASSPGQGARSYTF. DNA of the CDR3: TGTGCCAGCAGCCCGGGACAGGGGGCCAGGAGCTACACCTTC.

The chain employs TRBV7-2 and TRBJ1-2; 7 bases agree with TRBD1. This CDR3 region has 14 residues. Trimming at V came to 5 bases and at J to 6 bases, leaving 9 bases not matched to a gene. CDR1 and CDR2 (germline): SGHTA, FQGNSA. The DNA of the CDR3 is TGTGCCAGCAGCCAAGAGGACAGGAGGAATGGCTACACCTTC. Translating gives CASSQEDRRNGYTF.

The rearrangement uses TRBV19 and TRBJ2-3; 10 nucleotides match TRBD1. The CDR3 loop spans 16 amino acids. Trimming at V came to 3 bases and at J to 3 bases, leaving 6 bases not matched to a gene. Germline CDR1 LNHDA, CDR2 SQIVND (reference sequence). The CDR3 DNA sequence: TGTGCCAGTAGTATTCCCGGGACAGGGGTGACAGATACGCAGTATTTT. Amino acids: CASSIPGTGVTDTQYF.

The rearrangement joins TRBV30 to TRBJ2-2, with no clear D. Trimming pared 8 bases from V and 6 bases from J, leaving 19 bases between. Germline lookup yields CDR1 GTSNPN and CDR2 SVGIG (reference sequence). CDR3 size: 14 residues. CDR3 nucleotide sequence: TGTGCCGGGTCCTGGCCCCGAGGAGCCGGGGAGCTGTTTTTT. Amino acid sequence: CAGSWPRGAGELFF.

The gene calls are TRBV7-2 and TRBJ2-7, with 9 bases that match TRBD1. Germline V lookup: CDR1 SGHTA, CDR2 FQGNSA. Trimming at V came to 5 bases and at J to 0 bases, leaving 5 bases not matched to a gene. This CDR3 is 15 amino acids long. CDR3 sequence: CASSAGTGSSYEQYF. DNA of the CDR3: TGTGCCAGCAGCGCTGGGACAGGGAGCTCCTACGAGCAGTACTTC.

The V call is TRBV2, the J call TRBJ1-2; 8 bases line up with TRBD1. The J segment lost 7 bases and the V segment lost 7 bases, leaving 17 bases of the junction unmatched. CDR1 is SNHLY, CDR2 FYNNEI, per germline. CDR3 length: 16 amino acids. CDR3 amino acids: CASTRQGSQQVRGYTF. The CDR3, as DNA: TGTGCCAGCACCAGACAGGGGTCCCAGCAGGTCCGTGGCTACACCTTC.

This clone was observed once. J is TRBJ1-1 and V is TRBV18; no clear D. Trimming stripped 3 bases from V and 5 bases from J, with 16 bases between. CDR1 KGHSH and CDR2 LQKENI come from the germline V gene. The CDR3 is 15 amino acids. CDR3 coding DNA: TGTGCCAGCTCACCTACTTCGGCCGGGGAGACTGAAGCTTTCTTT. It yields the protein CASSPTSAGETEAFF. The complete variable domain, with remaining parts taken from reference TRBV18 and TRBJ1-1, reads NAGVMQNPRHLVRRRGQEARLRCSPMKGHSHVYWYRQLPEEGLKFMVYLQKENIIDESGMPKERFSAEFPKEGPSILRIQQVVRGDSAAYFCASSPTSAGETEAFFGQGTRLTVV.

This chain uses TRBV7-3 with TRBJ2-2; 11 nucleotides agree with TRBD1. The germline V gene has CDR1 SGHTA and CDR2 FQGTGA. Germline trimming cut 3 bases from V and 7 bases from J; bases unmatched to any gene: 7. The CDR3 is made up of 16 amino acids. CDR3 region: CASSLNGQGAGGELFF. CDR3 nucleotides: TGTGCCAGCAGCTTGAACGGACAGGGGGCGGGCGGGGAGCTGTTTTTT.

This clone was detected only a few times. The chain is built from TRBV10-1 and TRBJ1-5, with D uncertain. Germline CDR1 reads WNHNN; CDR2 reads SYGVQD (reference sequence). The CDR3 extends over 12 amino acids. Deletions cut 3 bases from V and 7 bases from J, with 7 bases between. The CDR3 spells CASSESRQPQHF. The CDR3 DNA is TGCGCCAGCAGTGAAAGTCGGCAGCCCCAGCATTTT.

The V and J genes are TRBV9 and TRBJ2-2; TRBD2 agrees at 7 bases. With 2 bases clipped from V and 5 bases from J, the junction kept 9 bases outside the gene matches. Looked up from germline, CDR1 is SGDLS and CDR2 is YYNGEE. The CDR3 is 16 residues long. In DNA form, the CDR3 reads TGTGCCAGCAGCGTTTCCCCAGCGGGGAAAACCGGGGAGCTGTTTTTT. It yields the protein CASSVSPAGKTGELFF.

The V and J genes are TRBV5-6 and TRBJ1-2; D is possibly TRBD1 (6 bases). This CDR3 has 16 amino acids. CDR1 is SGHDT and CDR2 is YYEEEE in the germline V gene. V lost 3 bases, J lost 2 bases, and 17 bases lay in between. CDR3 residues: CASSYLGTRGNYGYTF. The CDR3 DNA is TGTGCCAGCAGCTACCTCGGGACACGAGGGAACTATGGCTACACCTTC. The full variable domain, with the rest looked up from reference TRBV5-6 and TRBJ1-2, is DAGVTQSPTHLIKTRGQQVTLRCSPKSGHDTVSWYQQALGQGPQFIFQYYEEEERQRGNFPDRFSGHQFPNYSSELNVNALLLGDSALYLCASSYLGTRGNYGYTFGSGTRLTVV.

J is TRBJ2-7 and V is TRBV6-6; 8 bases line up with TRBD2. Germline CDR1 is MNHNY and CDR2 is SVGAGI (reference sequence). With 5 bases clipped from V and 2 bases from J, the junction kept 8 bases outside the gene matches. The length of the CDR3 is 15 residues. CDR3 sequence (DNA): TGTGCCAGCAGTGGAACCGGGACTAGAGCCTACGAGCAGTACTTC. Its translation: CASSGTGTRAYEQYF.

This clone was found once. The junction departs from germline at one end; a sequencing error may be responsible. In nucleotides, the CDR3 is TGTGCCTGGAGTTCCTTTAGGGGGGGCTCCTCCAATGAGCAGTTCTTC. Its translation: CAWSSFRGGSSNEQFF. The chain combines TRBV30 with TRBJ2-1; maybe TRBD2 (7 bases). The CDR3 extends over 16 amino acids. Germline-derived CDR1 and CDR2 are GTSNPN and SVGIG (reference sequence).

This chain uses TRBV7-7 with TRBJ2-5; D is unclear. The CDR3 has 13 amino acids. Germline V gene lookup returns CDR1 SSHAT and CDR2 FNYEAQ (reference sequence). Deletions cut 1 base from V and 5 bases from J, with 8 bases between. The CDR3 DNA follows: TGTGCCAGCAGCTTAGATGGCTCCGAGACCCAGTACTTC. It codes for CASSLDGSETQYF.

This chain links TRBV6-4 with TRBJ1-2; perhaps TRBD1 as D (5 bases). Trimming took off 3 bases at V and 7 bases at J, with 15 bases between the two ends. This CDR3 region has 14 residues. CDR1 and CDR2 (germline): MRHNA, SNTAGT. This CDR3 reads CASSDHGGGGGYTF. CDR3 coding DNA: TGTGCCAGCAGTGATCACGGGGGAGGCGGTGGCTACACCTTC.

This chain uses TRBV27 with TRBJ1-1, with D possibly matching TRBD1 (5 bases). V was trimmed by 4 bases and J by 0 bases, leaving 15 bases between them. CDR3 size: 16 residues. Germline V CDR1 and CDR2: MNHEY, SMNVEV (reference sequence). The CDR3: CASSSFQGRMNTEAFF. The DNA of the CDR3 is TGTGCCAGCAGTTCTTTCCAGGGTCGCATGAACACTGAAGCTTTCTTT.

This clone was observed a single time. The rearrangement uses TRBV19 and TRBJ1-2, with D unclear. With 6 bases removed from V and 8 bases from J, the gap between germline ends came to 22 bases. Looked up from germline, CDR1 is LNHDA and CDR2 is SQIVND (reference sequence). This CDR3 has 15 residues. The CDR3, as DNA: TGTGCCAGTAGACCTCAGCTGGCGGATTACCGGGGCTACACCTTC. Translated, it gives CASRPQLADYRGYTF.

The CDR3 coding sequence is TGTGCCAGTAAAGGGGCAGGGGTGTATACGCAGTATTTT. This encodes CASKGAGVYTQYF. The gene calls are TRBV19 and TRBJ2-3; TRBD1 might be the D (6 bases). V was shortened by 7 bases and J by 7 bases, with 15 bases between the two germline ends. There are 13 residues in the CDR3. The germline V gene has CDR1 LNHDA and CDR2 SQIVND (reference sequence).

For the CDR3, the DNA is TGCACCAGCAGCCAAAGGAAGGGGCCAAAAAGACACTACGAGCAGTACTTC. Translated: CTSSQRKGPKRHYEQYF. The chain employs TRBV1 and TRBJ2-7; TRBD1 was called by the table and not checked on the DNA. TRBV1 is noted as a pseudogene. The length of the CDR3 is 17 residues.

This clone was seen just once. The chain combines TRBV7-6 with TRBJ2-1, with TRBD1 as a possible D gene (8 bases). The germline V and J ends were trimmed by 5 bases and 5 bases, with 16 bases remaining between them. Germline V lookup: CDR1 SGHVS, CDR2 FNYEAQ. The CDR3 extends over 15 amino acids. The CDR3: CASSQQGGAHNEQFF. CDR3 nucleotides: TGTGCCAGCAGCCAACAGGGGGGGGCCCACAATGAGCAGTTCTTC.

This rearrangement joins TRBV9 to TRBJ1-1; D is possibly TRBD1 (5 bases). CDR3 size: 14 residues. Germline CDR1 and CDR2: SGDLS and YYNGEE. V lost 4 bases to trimming and J lost 4 bases, with 14 bases between them. CDR3 sequence: CASSLKWGGTEAFF. The CDR3 region has the DNA TGTGCCAGCAGCCTAAAATGGGGCGGCACTGAAGCTTTCTTT.